These 7 T cell receptor beta chains were all obtained from the same sample, sequenced in a study of blood T cell repertoires in COVID-19 (dated by TCRdb to about 2020). The library was built by means of the immunoSEQ multiplex PCR assay. The source is immuneACCESS, and TCRdb retained only in-frame sequences with V and J called. Part of the clones is not carried over; for the studies checked, unresolved V genes explain less than half of this, and the remainder is unexplained. This sample gives 150,000 to 200,000 clones in total; almost 85% of them show up just once. The top ten clones comprise roughly 15% of the sample. Sequencing was done on a sample of peripheral blood. All receptors derive from a man in his late teens or twenties with active or convalescent COVID-19.

The V and J genes are TRBV7-8 and TRBJ1-2, with a tentative D call TRBD1 (5 bases). Germline CDR1 is SGHVS and CDR2 is FQNEAQ. Deletions cut 2 bases from V and 0 bases from J, with 13 bases between. This CDR3 contains 16 residues. The CDR3 DNA reads TGTGCCAGCAGCTTACGATTCGAACAGGCTAACTATGGCTACACCTTC. Its protein product is CASSLRFEQANYGYTF.

The CDR3, as DNA: TGTGCCAGTACCTTACTACCTGGAGATACGCAGTATTTT. Protein sequence: CASTLLPGDTQYF. J is TRBJ2-3 and V is TRBV19; D call uncertain. Trimming shortened V by 7 bases and J by 5 bases, and 13 bases separated the two germline ends. CDR3 length equals 13 residues. Germline CDR1 is LNHDA and CDR2 is SQIVND (reference sequence).

The chain joins TRBV7-9 to TRBJ2-7, with a possible D match to TRBD2 (6 bases). The V gene's germline CDR1 is SEHNR and CDR2 FQNEAQ (reference sequence). V was cut by 2 bases and J by 0 bases, with 17 bases left in between. CDR3 size: 17 residues. CDR3 DNA sequence: TGTGCCAGCAGCTTATTGGAGAGGCGGGGCGACTCCTACGAGCAGTACTTC. Protein: CASSLLERRGDSYEQYF.

CDR3 DNA sequence: TGTGCCAGCAGCCCAAGGACAGGGGGAGGGTATGGCTACACCTTC. Translation gives CASSPRTGGGYGYTF. The chain recombines TRBV11-2 with TRBJ1-2; TRBD1 aligns across 10 bases. This CDR3 spans 15 amino acids. Germline-derived CDR1 and CDR2 are SGHAT and FQNNGV. The V gene end was trimmed by 5 bases and the J gene end by 5 bases; junction bases not matched to a gene: 8.

This chain uses TRBV7-8 with TRBJ2-1, with D tentatively TRBD2 (6 bases). Germline V gene data show CDR1 as SGHVS and CDR2 as FQNEAQ. The CDR3 is 13 residues long. V lost 5 bases and J 3 bases, leaving 8 bases between the germline ends. As DNA, the CDR3 is TGTGCCAGCAGCCCGGGAGTCTACAATGAGCAGTTCTTC. This sequence encodes CASSPGVYNEQFF. Based on the CDR3 plus reference TRBV7-8 and TRBJ2-1, the full variable domain is GAGVSQSPRYKVAKRGQDVALRCDPISGHVSLFWYQQALGQGPEFLTYFQNEAQLDKSGLPSDRFFAERPEGSVSTLKIQRTQQEDSAVYLCASSPGVYNEQFFGPGTRLTVL.

The J gene is TRBJ2-1, the V gene TRBV27; the match to TRBD2 covers 11 bases. The V segment lost 5 bases and the J segment 5 bases; nucleotides outside the gene matches: 8. CDR1 MNHEY and CDR2 SMNVEV come from the germline V gene (reference sequence). This CDR3 comprises 16 residues. CDR3 protein: CASSVIAGGPNNEQFF. CDR3 bases: TGTGCCAGCAGTGTTATAGCGGGAGGGCCTAACAATGAGCAGTTCTTC.

This clone was detected only a few times. The chain recombines TRBV29-1 with TRBJ1-5; D remains unclear. CDR1 SQVTM and CDR2 ANQGSEA come from the germline V gene. The CDR3 is 14 amino acids. The ends were cut back, 4 bases at V and 1 base at J, with 11 bases in the middle. The CDR3 sequence is CSVGNGGSNQPQHF. The CDR3 nucleotides read TGCAGCGTTGGGAATGGCGGGAGCAATCAGCCCCAGCATTTT.